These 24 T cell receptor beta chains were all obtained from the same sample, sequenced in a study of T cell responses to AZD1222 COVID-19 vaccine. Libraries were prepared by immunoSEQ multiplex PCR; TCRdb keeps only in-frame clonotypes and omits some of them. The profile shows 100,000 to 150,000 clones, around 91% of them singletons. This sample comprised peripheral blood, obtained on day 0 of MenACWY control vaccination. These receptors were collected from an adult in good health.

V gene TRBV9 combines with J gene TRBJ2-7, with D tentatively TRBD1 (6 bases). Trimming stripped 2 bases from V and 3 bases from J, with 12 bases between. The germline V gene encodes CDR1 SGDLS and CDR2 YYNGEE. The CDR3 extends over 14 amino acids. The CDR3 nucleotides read TGTGCCAGCAGCGTTTCGCAGGGGATCTACGAGCAGTACTTC. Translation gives CASSVSQGIYEQYF.

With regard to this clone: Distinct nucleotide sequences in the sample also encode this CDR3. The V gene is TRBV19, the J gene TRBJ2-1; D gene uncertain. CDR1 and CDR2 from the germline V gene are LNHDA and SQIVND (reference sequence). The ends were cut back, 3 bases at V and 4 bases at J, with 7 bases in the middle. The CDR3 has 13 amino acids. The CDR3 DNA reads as TGTGCCAGTAGTATTGACACTTACAATGAGCAGTTCTTC. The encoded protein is CASSIDTYNEQFF.

CDR3 amino acids: CASSQAFMNTEAFF. In DNA, the CDR3 is TGCGCCAGCAGCCAAGCCTTTATGAACACTGAAGCTTTCTTT. The chain combines TRBV4-1 with TRBJ1-1, with unresolved D. The CDR3 runs 14 residues. V was cut by 1 base and J by 0 bases, with 6 bases left in between. From germline, CDR1 is MGHRA and CDR2 YSYEKL.

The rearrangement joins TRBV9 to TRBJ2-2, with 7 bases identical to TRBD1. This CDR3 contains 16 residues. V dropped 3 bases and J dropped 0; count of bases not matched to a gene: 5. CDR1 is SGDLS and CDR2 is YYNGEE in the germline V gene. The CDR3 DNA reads TGTGCCAGCAGCGCAACCGGGACAGCGAACACCGGGGAGCTGTTTTTT. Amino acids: CASSATGTANTGELFF.

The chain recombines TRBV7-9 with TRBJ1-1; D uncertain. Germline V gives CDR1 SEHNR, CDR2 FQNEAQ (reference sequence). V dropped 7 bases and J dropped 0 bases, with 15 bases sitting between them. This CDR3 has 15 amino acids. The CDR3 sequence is CASTPGLTVNTEAFF. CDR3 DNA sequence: TGTGCCAGCACCCCAGGATTAACAGTGAACACTGAAGCTTTCTTT.

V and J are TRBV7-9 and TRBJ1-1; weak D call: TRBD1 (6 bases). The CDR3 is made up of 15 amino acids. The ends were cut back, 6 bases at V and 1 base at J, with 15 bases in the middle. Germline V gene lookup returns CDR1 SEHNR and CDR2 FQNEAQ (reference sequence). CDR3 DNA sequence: TGTGCCAGCAGACGTACAGGGCTAGGGAACACTGAAGCTTTCTTT. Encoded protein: CASRRTGLGNTEAFF. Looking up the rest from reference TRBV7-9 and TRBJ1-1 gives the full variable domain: DTGVSQNPRHKITKRGQNVTFRCDPISEHNRLYWYRQTLGQGPEFLTYFQNEAQLEKSRLLSDRFSAERPKGSFSTLEIQRTEQGDSAMYLCASRRTGLGNTEAFFGQGTRLTVV.

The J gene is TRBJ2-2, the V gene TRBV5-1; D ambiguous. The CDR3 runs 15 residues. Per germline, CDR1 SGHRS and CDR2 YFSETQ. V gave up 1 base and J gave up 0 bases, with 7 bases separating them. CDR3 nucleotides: TGCGCCAGCAGCTTGTCCACCGCGAACACCGGGGAGCTGTTTTTT. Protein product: CASSLSTANTGELFF. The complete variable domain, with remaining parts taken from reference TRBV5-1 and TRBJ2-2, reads KAGVTQTPRYLIKTRGQQVTLSCSPISGHRSVSWYQQTPGQGLQFLFEYFSETQRNKGNFPGRFSGRQFSNSRSEMNVSTLELGDSALYLCASSLSTANTGELFFGEGSRLTVL.

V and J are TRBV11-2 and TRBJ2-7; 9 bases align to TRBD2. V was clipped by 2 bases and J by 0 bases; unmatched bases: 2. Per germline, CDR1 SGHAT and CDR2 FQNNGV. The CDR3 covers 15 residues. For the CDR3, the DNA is TGTGCCAGCAGCTTACCTAGCGGGAACTCCTACGAGCAGTACTTC. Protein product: CASSLPSGNSYEQYF.

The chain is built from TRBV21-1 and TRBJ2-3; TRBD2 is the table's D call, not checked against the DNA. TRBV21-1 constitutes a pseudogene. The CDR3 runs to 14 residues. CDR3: CASSKGPGGDTQYF. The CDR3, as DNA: TGTGCCAGCAGCAAAGGGCCGGGGGGAGATACGCAGTATTTT.

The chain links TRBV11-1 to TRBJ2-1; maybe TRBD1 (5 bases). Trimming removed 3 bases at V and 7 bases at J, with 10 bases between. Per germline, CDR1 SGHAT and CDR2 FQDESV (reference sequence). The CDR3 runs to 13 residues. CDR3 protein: CASSFGSGNEQFF. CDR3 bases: TGTGCCAGCAGCTTCGGATCAGGGAATGAGCAGTTCTTC.

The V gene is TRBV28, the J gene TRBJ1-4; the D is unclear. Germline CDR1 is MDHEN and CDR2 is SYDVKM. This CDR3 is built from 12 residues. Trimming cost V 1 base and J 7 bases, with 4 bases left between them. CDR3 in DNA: TGTGCCAGCAGTTTATTAGGTGAAAAACTGTTTTTT. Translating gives CASSLLGEKLFF.

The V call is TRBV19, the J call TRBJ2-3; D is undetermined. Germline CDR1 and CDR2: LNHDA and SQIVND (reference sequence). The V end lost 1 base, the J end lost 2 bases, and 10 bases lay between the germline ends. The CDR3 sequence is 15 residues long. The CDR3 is CASSIVLGLTDTQYF. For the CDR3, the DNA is TGTGCCAGTAGTATAGTGTTAGGCCTCACAGATACGCAGTATTTT. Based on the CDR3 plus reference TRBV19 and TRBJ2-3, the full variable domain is DGGITQSPKYLFRKEGQNVTLSCEQNLNHDAMYWYRQDPGQGLRLIYYSQIVNDFQKGDIAEGYSVSREKKESFPLTVTSAQKNPTAFYLCASSIVLGLTDTQYFGPGTRLTVL.

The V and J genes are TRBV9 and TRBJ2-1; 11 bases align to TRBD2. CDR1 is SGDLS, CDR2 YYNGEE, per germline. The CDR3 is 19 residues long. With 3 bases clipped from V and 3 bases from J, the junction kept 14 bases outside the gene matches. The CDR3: CASSDPGTSGGGLYNEQFF. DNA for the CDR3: TGTGCCAGCAGCGATCCCGGGACTAGCGGAGGGGGCCTCTACAATGAGCAGTTCTTC.

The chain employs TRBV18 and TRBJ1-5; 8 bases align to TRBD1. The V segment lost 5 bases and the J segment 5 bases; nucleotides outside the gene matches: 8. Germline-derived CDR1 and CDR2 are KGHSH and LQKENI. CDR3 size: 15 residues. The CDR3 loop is CASSNGQGEDQPQHF. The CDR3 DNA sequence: TGTGCCAGCTCAAATGGACAGGGAGAGGATCAGCCCCAGCATTTT.

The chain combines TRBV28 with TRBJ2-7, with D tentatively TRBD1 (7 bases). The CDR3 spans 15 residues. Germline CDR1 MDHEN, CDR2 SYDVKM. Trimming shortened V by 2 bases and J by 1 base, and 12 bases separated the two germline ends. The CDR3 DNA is TGTGCCAGCAGTTTAGACAGGGCGGGATCCTACGAGCAGTACTTC. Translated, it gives CASSLDRAGSYEQYF.

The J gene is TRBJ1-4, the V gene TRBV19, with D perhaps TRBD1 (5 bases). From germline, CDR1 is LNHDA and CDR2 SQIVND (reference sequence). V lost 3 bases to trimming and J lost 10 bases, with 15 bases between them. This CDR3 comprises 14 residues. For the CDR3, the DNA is TGTGCCAGTAGTATTGGCGCGGGGGTCCTAAAACTGTTTTTT. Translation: CASSIGAGVLKLFF.

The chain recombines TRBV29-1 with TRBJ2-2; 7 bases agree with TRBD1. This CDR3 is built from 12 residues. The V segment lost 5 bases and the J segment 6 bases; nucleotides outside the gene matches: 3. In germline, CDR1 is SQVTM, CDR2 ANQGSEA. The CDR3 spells CSVRQGSGELFF. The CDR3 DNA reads TGCAGCGTTAGACAGGGTTCCGGGGAGCTGTTTTTT.

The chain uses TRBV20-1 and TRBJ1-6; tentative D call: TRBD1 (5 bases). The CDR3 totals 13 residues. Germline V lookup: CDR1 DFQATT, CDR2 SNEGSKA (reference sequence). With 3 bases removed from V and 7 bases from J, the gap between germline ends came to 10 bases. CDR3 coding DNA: TGCAGTGCTAGTGGGGGGTTAAATTCACCCCTCCACTTT. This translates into CSASGGLNSPLHF.

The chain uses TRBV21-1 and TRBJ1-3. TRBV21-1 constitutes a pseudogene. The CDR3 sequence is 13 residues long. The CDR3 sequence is CASSMGLGHTIYF. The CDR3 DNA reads TGTGCCAGCAGCATGGGACTAGGACACACCATATATTTT.

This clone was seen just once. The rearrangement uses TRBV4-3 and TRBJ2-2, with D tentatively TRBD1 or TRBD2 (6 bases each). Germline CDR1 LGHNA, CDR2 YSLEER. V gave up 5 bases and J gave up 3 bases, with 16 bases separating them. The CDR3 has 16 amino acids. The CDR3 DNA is TGCGCCAGCAGCAAGAATGGGGGGCGGTACACCGGGGAGCTGTTTTTT. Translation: CASSKNGGRYTGELFF.

The CDR3 sequence is CASTPAQGIDIQYF. The CDR3 coding sequence is TGTGCCAGCACCCCGGCGCAGGGGATAGACATTCAGTACTTC. V gene TRBV5-4 combines with J gene TRBJ2-4, with D perhaps TRBD1 (6 bases). Trimming removed 6 bases from V and 8 bases from J, with 18 bases in between. CDR1 is SGHNT, CDR2 YYREEE, per germline (reference sequence). This CDR3 region has 14 residues.

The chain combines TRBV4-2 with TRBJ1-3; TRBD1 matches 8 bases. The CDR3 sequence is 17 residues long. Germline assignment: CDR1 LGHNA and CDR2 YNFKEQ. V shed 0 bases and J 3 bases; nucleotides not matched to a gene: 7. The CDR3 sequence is CASSQERTGSLGNTIYF. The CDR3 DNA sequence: TGTGCCAGCAGCCAAGAGAGGACAGGGAGCCTTGGAAACACCATATATTTT.

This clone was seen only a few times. The CDR3 spells CASSPSGAETQYF. CDR3 sequence (DNA): TGTGCCAGCAGTCCGAGCGGGGCAGAGACCCAGTACTTC. The gene calls are TRBV6-6 and TRBJ2-5, with 7 bases matching TRBD2. The V and J ends lost 5 bases and 4 bases, in that order; junction bases with no gene match: 4. This CDR3 region has 13 residues. Germline CDR1 and CDR2: MNHNY and SVGAGI (reference sequence).

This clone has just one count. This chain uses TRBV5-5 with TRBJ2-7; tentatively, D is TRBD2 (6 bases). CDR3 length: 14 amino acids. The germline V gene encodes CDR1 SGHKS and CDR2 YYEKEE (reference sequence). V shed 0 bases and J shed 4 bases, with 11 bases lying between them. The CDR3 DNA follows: TGTGCCAGCAGCTTGGGACTAGATAAGTACGAGCAGTACGTC. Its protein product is CASSLGLDKYEQYV.